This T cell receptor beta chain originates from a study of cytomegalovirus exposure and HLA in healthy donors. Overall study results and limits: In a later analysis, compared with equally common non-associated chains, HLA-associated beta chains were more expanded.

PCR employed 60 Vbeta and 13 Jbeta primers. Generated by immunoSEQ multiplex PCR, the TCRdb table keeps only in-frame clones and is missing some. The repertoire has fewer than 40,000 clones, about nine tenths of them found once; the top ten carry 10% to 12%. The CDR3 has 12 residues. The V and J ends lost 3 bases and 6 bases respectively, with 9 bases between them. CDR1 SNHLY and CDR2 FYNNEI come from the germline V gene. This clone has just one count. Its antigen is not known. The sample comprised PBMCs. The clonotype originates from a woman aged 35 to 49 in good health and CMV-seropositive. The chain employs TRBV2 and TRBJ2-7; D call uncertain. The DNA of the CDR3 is TGTGCCAGCAGTGATCTCTCCGGCGAGCAGTACTTC. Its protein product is CASSDLSGEQYF. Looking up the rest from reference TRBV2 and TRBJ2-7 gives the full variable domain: EPEVTQTPSHQVTQMGQEVILRCVPISNHLYFYWYRQILGQKVEFLVSFYNNEISEKSEIFDDQFSVERPDGSNFTLKIRSTKLEDSAMYFCASSDLSGEQYFGPGTRLTVT.